The 12 T cell receptor beta chains below all came from one sample that was sequenced in a study of T cell responses to AZD1222 COVID-19 vaccine. Only in-frame clones appear in the TCRdb table, and some are missing; sequencing was by immunoSEQ multiplex PCR. The sample yields 150,000 to 200,000 clones, 90% to 95% seen once. The sample here was peripheral blood, taken 28 days after the second AZD1222 dose. The receptors derive from an adult who received the AZD1222 COVID-19 vaccine.

This chain connects TRBV6-5 to TRBJ2-7; 7 bases agree with TRBD1. V lost 8 bases and J lost 6; bases outside the gene matches: 16. Germline V lookup: CDR1 MNHEY, CDR2 SVGAGI. The CDR3 length is 15 residues. Here the CDR3 reads CASSPGTALTFEQYF. The CDR3 DNA is TGTGCCAGCTCCCCCGGGACAGCCCTCACTTTCGAGCAGTACTTC.

The rearrangement links TRBV10-3 to TRBJ1-1; no firm D call. With 2 bases removed from V and 3 bases from J, the gap between germline ends came to 4 bases. Germline CDR1 ENHRY, CDR2 SYGVKD. This CDR3 has 12 residues. The CDR3 reads CAISERDTEAFF. The CDR3 DNA reads as TGTGCCATCAGTGAGAGGGACACTGAAGCTTTCTTT.

This sequence joins TRBV6-1 and TRBJ2-2; TRBD1 might be the D (5 bases). The germline CDR1 and CDR2 sequences are MNHNS and SASEGT. CDR3 size: 16 residues. Trimming cost V 0 bases and J 7 bases, with 15 bases left between them. The CDR3 spells CASSEAGRELIGELFF. CDR3 nucleotides: TGTGCCAGCAGTGAAGCGGGCAGGGAACTAATCGGGGAGCTGTTTTTT.

This clone has just one count. The J gene is TRBJ2-7, the V gene TRBV18; 9 nucleotides match TRBD2. Germline trimming cut 4 bases from V and 7 bases from J; bases unmatched to any gene: 11. The CDR3 extends over 15 amino acids. CDR1 and CDR2 from the germline V gene are KGHSH and LQKENI. CDR3 amino acids: CASSQSREGLGEQYF. CDR3 in DNA: TGTGCCAGCTCACAGTCGCGGGAGGGCCTTGGGGAGCAGTACTTC. Full variable domain (outside the CDR3, taken from reference TRBV18 and TRBJ2-7): NAGVMQNPRHLVRRRGQEARLRCSPMKGHSHVYWYRQLPEEGLKFMVYLQKENIIDESGMPKERFSAEFPKEGPSILRIQQVVRGDSAAYFCASSQSREGLGEQYFGPGTRLTVT.

This chain joins TRBV29-1 and TRBJ2-7, with 9 bases fitting TRBD2. Trimming at V came to 4 bases and at J to 7 bases, leaving 14 bases not matched to a gene. The CDR3 is 15 residues long. The germline CDR1 and CDR2 sequences are SQVTM and ANQGSEA. CDR3 region: CSVGEAGGARREQYF. CDR3 DNA sequence: TGCAGCGTTGGGGAAGCGGGAGGCGCCAGGAGAGAGCAGTACTTC.

The V call is TRBV4-1, the J call TRBJ2-1; TRBD2 aligns across 16 bases. Germline V gives CDR1 MGHRA, CDR2 YSYEKL. Trimming cost V 0 bases and J 10 bases; bases outside gene matches: 3. There are 16 residues in the CDR3. The CDR3 nucleotides are TGCGCCAGCAGCCAAGATCGGGGACTAGCGGGAGGGGAGCAGTTCTTC. This gives the protein CASSQDRGLAGGEQFF.

This clone was picked up one time. V is TRBV11-2 and J is TRBJ1-4; possible D gene TRBD1, 6 bases. The CDR3 spans 15 residues. CDR1 and CDR2 from the germline V gene are SGHAT and FQNNGV. The V end was cut by 1 base, the J end by 8 bases, with 14 bases between. The CDR3 is CASSLAGGLGEKLFF. The CDR3 nucleotides are TGTGCCAGCAGCTTAGCGGGGGGGCTGGGGGAAAAACTGTTTTTT.

V usage is TRBV24-1 and J usage is TRBJ1-1; D call uncertain. The length of the CDR3 is 14 residues. CDR1 KGHDR and CDR2 SFDVKD come from the germline V gene. V was shortened by 4 bases and J by 11 bases, with 19 bases between the two germline ends. The CDR3 spells CATSDPGEGSTAFF. As DNA, the CDR3 is TGTGCCACCAGTGACCCTGGGGAGGGCTCGACGGCTTTCTTT.

The rearrangement joins TRBV6-2 or TRBV6-3 to TRBJ1-2; maybe TRBD1 (6 bases). This CDR3 has 14 amino acids. Germline V lookup: CDR1 MNHEY, CDR2 SVGEGT. V dropped 6 bases and J dropped 6 bases, with 17 bases sitting between them. CDR3 sequence reads: CASSQPYRAHGYTF. CDR3 DNA: TGTGCCAGCAGCCAACCTTACAGGGCGCATGGCTACACCTTC.

The V call is TRBV3-1 (or the pseudogene TRBV3-2), the J call TRBJ1-2, with D tentatively TRBD1 (5 bases). CDR1 and CDR2 (germline): LGHDT, YNNKEL (reference sequence). V lost 0 bases, J lost 8 bases, and 16 bases lay in between. This CDR3 spans 15 amino acids. DNA for the CDR3: TGTGCCAGCAGCCAAGATCTAAGGGGTGAAGGAGGCTACACCTTC. As protein: CASSQDLRGEGGYTF.

This chain links TRBV28 with TRBJ2-7, with TRBD1 identical over 7 bases. The germline V gene has CDR1 MDHEN and CDR2 SYDVKM. The CDR3 is made up of 15 amino acids. After removal of 6 bases from V and 0 bases from J, the junction contained 8 bases not matched to a gene. This CDR3 reads CASSSGTDYSYEQYF. CDR3 coding DNA: TGTGCCAGCAGCTCCGGGACAGACTACTCCTACGAGCAGTACTTC.

This chain uses TRBV6-4 with TRBJ2-7, with D unclear. CDR3 length equals 11 residues. From germline, CDR1 is MRHNA and CDR2 SNTAGT. Trimming took 6 bases from V and 6 from J, leaving 9 bases between them. CDR3 bases: TGTGCCAGCAGGCGACGTCTCGAGCAGTACTTC. It yields the protein CASRRRLEQYF.